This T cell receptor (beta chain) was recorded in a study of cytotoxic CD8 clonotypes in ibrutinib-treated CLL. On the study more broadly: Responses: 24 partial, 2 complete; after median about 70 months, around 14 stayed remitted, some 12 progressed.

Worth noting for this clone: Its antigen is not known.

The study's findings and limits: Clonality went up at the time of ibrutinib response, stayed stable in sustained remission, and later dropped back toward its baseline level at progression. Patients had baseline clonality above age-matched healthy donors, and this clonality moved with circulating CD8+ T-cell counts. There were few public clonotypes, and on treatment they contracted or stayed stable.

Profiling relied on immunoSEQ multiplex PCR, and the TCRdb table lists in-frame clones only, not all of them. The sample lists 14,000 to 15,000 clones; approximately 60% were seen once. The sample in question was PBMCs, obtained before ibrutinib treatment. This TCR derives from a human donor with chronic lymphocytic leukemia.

The CDR3 spells CASSQDANQPQHF. The DNA of the CDR3 is TGCGCCAGCAGCCAAGATGCAAATCAGCCCCAGCATTTT. The chain uses TRBV4-1 and TRBJ1-5; the D is unclear. Germline V gives CDR1 MGHRA, CDR2 YSYEKL. This CDR3 is 13 amino acids long. The V gene lost 0 bases and the J gene lost 4 bases, with 4 bases spanning the gap.